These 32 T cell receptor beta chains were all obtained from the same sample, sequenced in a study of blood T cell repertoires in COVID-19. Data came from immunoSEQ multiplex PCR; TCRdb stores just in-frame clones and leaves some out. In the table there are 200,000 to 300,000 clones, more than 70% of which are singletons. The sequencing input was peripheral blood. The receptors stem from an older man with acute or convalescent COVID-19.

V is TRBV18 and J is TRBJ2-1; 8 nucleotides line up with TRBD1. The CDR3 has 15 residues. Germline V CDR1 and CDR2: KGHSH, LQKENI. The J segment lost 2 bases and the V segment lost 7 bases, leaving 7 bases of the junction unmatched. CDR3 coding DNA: TGTGCCAGCTTCCCGACAGGGGACACCTACAATGAGCAGTTCTTC. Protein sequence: CASFPTGDTYNEQFF.

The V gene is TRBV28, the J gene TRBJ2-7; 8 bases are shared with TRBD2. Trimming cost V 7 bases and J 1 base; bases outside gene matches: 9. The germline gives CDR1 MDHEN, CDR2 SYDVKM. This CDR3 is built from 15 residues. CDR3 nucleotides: TGTGCCAGCATCGGGGGGGGGCTACAATCCTACGAGCAGTACTTC. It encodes CASIGGGLQSYEQYF.

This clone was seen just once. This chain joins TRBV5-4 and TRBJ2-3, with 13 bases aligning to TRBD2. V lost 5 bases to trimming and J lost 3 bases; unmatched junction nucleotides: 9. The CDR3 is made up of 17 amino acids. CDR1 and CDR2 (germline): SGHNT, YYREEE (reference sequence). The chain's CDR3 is CASRRTSGGAWTDTQYF. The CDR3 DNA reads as TGTGCCAGCAGGAGAACTAGCGGGGGGGCCTGGACAGATACGCAGTATTTT.

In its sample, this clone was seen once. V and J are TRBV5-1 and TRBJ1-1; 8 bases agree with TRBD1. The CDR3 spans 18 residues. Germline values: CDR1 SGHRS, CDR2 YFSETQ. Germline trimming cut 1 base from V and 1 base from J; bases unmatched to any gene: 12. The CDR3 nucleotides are TGCGCCAGCAGCTTGACTTGGGGCAGGGGGCCTTCGAACACTGAAGCTTTCTTT. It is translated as CASSLTWGRGPSNTEAFF.

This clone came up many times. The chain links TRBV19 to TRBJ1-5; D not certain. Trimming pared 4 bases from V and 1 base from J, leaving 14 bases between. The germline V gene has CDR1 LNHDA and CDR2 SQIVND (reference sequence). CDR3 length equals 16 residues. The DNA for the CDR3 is TGTGCCAGTAGTACCCGGAGTTCTACAAGCAATCAGCCCCAGCATTTT. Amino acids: CASSTRSSTSNQPQHF.

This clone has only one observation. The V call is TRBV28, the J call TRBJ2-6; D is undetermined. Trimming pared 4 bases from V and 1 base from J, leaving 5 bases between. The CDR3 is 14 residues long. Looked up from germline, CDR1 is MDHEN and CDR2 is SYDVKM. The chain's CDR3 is CASSSVSGANVLTF. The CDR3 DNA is TGTGCCAGCAGTTCCGTTTCTGGGGCCAACGTCCTGACTTTC.

The CDR3 DNA sequence: TGTGCCAGCAGTGACCGGGACAGGGAGGTCGGCTACACCTTC. This encodes CASSDRDREVGYTF. V usage is TRBV6-1 and J usage is TRBJ1-2, with TRBD1 matching over 9 bases. The V gene's germline CDR1 is MNHNS and CDR2 SASEGT. The CDR3 spans 14 residues. Losses at the gene ends were 3 bases for V and 8 bases for J; bases not matched to a gene: 7.

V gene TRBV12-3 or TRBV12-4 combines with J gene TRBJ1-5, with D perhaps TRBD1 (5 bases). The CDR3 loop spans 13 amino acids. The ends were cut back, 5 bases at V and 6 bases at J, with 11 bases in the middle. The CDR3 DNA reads TGTGCCAGCAGTCCGCCAAGGGGTCAGCCCCAGCATTTT. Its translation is CASSPPRGQPQHF.

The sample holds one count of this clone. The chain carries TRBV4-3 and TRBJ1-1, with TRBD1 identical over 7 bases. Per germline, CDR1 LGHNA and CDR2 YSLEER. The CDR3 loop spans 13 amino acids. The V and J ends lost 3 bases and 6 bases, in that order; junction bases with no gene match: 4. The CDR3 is CASSHFRGAEAFF. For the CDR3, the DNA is TGCGCCAGCAGCCACTTCAGGGGGGCTGAAGCTTTCTTT.

As DNA, the CDR3 is TGTGCCAGCAGCCAGGGACAACTAGAGACCCAGTACTTC. Protein: CASSQGQLETQYF. The chain carries TRBV7-2 and TRBJ2-5; possibly TRBD1 for D (6 bases). This CDR3 has 13 residues. Germline CDR1 SGHTA, CDR2 FQGNSA. The V and J ends lost 5 bases and 4 bases respectively, with 11 bases between them.

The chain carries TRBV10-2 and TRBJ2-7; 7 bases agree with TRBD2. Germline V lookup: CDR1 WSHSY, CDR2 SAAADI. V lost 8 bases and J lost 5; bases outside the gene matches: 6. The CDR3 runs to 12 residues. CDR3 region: CASRAGVNEQYF. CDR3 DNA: TGCGCCAGCCGGGCGGGGGTGAACGAGCAGTACTTC.

CDR3 protein: CASSQTGSYEQYF. CDR3 coding DNA: TGTGCCAGCAGCCAAACGGGTTCCTACGAGCAGTACTTC. The chain joins TRBV14 to TRBJ2-7; D call uncertain. The CDR3 length is 13 residues. Trimming removed 2 bases at V and 1 base at J, with 6 bases between. The germline V gene encodes CDR1 SGHDN and CDR2 FVKESK.

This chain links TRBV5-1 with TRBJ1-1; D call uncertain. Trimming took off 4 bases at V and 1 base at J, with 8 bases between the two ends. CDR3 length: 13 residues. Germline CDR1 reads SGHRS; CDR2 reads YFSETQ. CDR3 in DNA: TGCGCCAGCAGCCGTGTTTCGAACACTGAAGCTTTCTTT. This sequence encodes CASSRVSNTEAFF.

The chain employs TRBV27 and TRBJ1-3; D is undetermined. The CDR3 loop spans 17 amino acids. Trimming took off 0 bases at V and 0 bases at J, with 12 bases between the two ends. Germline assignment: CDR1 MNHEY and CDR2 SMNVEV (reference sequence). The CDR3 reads CASSLSGRGDSGNTIYF. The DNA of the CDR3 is TGTGCCAGCAGTTTATCTGGGCGGGGAGACTCTGGAAACACCATATATTTT.

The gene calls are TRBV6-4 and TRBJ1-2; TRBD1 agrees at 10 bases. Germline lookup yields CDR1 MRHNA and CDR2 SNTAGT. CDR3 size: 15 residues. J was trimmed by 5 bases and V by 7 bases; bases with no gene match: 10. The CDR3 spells CASTLHGQGDYGYTF. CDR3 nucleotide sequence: TGTGCCAGCACCCTCCACGGACAGGGGGATTATGGCTACACCTTC.

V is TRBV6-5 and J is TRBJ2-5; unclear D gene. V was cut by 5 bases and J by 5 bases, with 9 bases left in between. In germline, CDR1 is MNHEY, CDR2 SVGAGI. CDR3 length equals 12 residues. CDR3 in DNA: TGTGCCAGCAGTCCTTACGGGGAGACCCAGTACTTC. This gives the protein CASSPYGETQYF.

The CDR3 region is CASSLQARNTEAFF. As DNA, the CDR3 is TGCGCCAGCAGCTTACAGGCGAGGAACACTGAAGCTTTCTTT. J is TRBJ1-1 and V is TRBV5-1; weak D call: TRBD1 (5 bases). Trimming removed 2 bases at V and 1 base at J, with 9 bases between. This CDR3 comprises 14 residues. CDR1 and CDR2 from the germline V gene are SGHRS and YFSETQ.

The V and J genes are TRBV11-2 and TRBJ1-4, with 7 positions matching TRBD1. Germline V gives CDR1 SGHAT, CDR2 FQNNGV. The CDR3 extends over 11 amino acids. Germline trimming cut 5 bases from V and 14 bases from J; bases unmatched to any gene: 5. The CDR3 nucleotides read TGTGCCAGCAGCCACGGACAGGTGCTGTTTTTT. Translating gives CASSHGQVLFF.

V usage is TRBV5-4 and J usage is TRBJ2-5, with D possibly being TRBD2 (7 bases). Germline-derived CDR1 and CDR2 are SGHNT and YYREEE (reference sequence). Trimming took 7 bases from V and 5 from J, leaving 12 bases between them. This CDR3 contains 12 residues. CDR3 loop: CASGGAGETQYF. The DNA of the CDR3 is TGTGCCAGCGGGGGGGCCGGGGAGACCCAGTACTTC.

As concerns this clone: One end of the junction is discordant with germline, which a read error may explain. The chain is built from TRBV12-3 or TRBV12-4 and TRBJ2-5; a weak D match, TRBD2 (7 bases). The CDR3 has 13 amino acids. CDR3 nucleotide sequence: TGTGCCAGCAGCTTAGGGGGAGGGGAGACCCAGTACTTC. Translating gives CASSLGGGETQYF.

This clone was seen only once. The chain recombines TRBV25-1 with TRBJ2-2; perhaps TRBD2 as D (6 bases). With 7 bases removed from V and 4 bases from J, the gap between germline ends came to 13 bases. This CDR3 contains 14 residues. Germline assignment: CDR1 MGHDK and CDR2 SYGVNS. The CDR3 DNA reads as TGTGCCAGCAAAAAGGGCGGGATCACCGGGGAGCTGTTTTTT. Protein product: CASKKGGITGELFF.

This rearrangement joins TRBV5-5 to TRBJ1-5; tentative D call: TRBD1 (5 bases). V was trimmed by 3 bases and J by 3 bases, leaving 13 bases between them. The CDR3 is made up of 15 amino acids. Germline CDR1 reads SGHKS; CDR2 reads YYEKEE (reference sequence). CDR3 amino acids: CASSSLSGHNQPQHF. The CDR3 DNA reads TGTGCCAGCAGCTCCCTTTCAGGGCACAATCAGCCCCAGCATTTT.

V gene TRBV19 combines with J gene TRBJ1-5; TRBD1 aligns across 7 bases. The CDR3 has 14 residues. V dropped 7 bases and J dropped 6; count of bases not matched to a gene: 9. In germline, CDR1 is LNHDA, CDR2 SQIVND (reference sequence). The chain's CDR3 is CASTRDRGGQPQHF. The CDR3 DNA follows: TGTGCCAGTACCCGGGACAGAGGGGGTCAGCCCCAGCATTTT.

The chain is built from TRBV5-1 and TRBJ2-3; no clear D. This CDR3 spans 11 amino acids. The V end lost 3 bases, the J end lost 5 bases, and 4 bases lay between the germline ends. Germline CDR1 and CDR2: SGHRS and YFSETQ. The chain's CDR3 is CASSSGDTQYF. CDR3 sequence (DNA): TGCGCCAGCAGCTCGGGAGATACGCAGTATTTT.

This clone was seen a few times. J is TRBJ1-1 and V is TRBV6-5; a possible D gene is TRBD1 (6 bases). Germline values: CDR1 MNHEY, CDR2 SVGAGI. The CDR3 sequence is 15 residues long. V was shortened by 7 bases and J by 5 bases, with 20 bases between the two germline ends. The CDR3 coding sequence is TGTGCCAGCAATTTAAACAGGGCAATTAAGACTGAAGCTTTCTTT. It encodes CASNLNRAIKTEAFF.

CDR3: CATSPPPGQGPTGELFF. Here the CDR3 DNA reads TGTGCCACCAGTCCACCTCCGGGACAGGGCCCCACCGGGGAGCTGTTTTTT. The V and J genes are TRBV24-1 and TRBJ2-2, with 9 bases lining up with TRBD1. The CDR3 has 17 residues. The germline V gene encodes CDR1 KGHDR and CDR2 SFDVKD. Trimming cost V 6 bases and J 4 bases; bases outside gene matches: 11.

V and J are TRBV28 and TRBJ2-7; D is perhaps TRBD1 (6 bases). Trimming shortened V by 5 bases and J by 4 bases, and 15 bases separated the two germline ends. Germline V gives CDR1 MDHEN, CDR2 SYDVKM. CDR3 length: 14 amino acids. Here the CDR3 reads CASSRGFRGYEQYF. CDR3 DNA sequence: TGTGCCAGCAGTCGCGGTTTTAGGGGGTACGAGCAGTACTTC.

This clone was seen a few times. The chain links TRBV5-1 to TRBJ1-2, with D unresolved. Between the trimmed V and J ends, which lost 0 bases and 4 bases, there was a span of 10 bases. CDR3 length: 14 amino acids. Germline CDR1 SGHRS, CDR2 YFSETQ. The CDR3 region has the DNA TGCGCCAGCAGCTTGGGAACGGAGGCCTATGGCTACACCTTC. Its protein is CASSLGTEAYGYTF.

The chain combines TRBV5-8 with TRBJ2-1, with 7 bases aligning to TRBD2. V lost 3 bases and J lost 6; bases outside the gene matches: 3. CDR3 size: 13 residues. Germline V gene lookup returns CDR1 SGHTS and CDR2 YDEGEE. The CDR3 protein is CASSWGGGNEQFF. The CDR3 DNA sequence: TGTGCCAGCAGCTGGGGCGGGGGCAATGAGCAGTTCTTC.

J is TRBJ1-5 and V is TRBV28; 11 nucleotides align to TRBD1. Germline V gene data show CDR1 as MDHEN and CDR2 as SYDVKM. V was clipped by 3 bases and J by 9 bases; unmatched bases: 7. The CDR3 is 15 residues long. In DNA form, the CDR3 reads TGTGCCAGCAGTTTCCGGGACAGGGGGTCTCGGCCCCAGCATTTT. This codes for CASSFRDRGSRPQHF.

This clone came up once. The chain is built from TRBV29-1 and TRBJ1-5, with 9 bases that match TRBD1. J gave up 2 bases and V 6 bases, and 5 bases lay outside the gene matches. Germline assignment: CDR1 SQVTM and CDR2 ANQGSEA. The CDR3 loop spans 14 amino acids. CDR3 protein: CSVWDRAGNQPQHF. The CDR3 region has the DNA TGCAGCGTATGGGACAGGGCCGGCAATCAGCCCCAGCATTTT.

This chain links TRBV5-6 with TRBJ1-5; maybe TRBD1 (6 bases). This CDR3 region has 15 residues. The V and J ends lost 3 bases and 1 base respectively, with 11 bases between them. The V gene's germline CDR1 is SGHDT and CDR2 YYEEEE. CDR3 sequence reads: CASSSQGLSNQPQHF. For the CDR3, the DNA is TGTGCCAGCAGCTCACAGGGACTAAGCAATCAGCCCCAGCATTTT.